Listed here are 26 T cell receptor beta chains from one sample, sequenced in a study of CXCR3-negative and CXCR3-positive naive CD8 T cells. The TRB libraries of cDNA were built by UMI-labeled 5' RACE. TCRdb reanalyzed the 5' RACE reads and collapses them to one entry per CDR3 protein, without DNA. The ten most abundant clones cover 0.4% to 0.5% of a sample with about 53,000 distinct CDR3 sequences. Input material: naive CXCR3- CD8+ T cells from blood. Subset specified: CD45RO-CCR7+CD27+CD95- naive CD8+ T cells lacking CXCR3 (TNR3-). Source of these receptors: a human donor in good health. Some clones in this sample may be carry-over from other donors' samples.

The chain employs TRBV12-3 or TRBV12-4 and TRBJ2-1; the TCRdb call, TRBD2, lacks DNA for checking. The CDR3 totals 15 residues. CDR3 in amino acids: CASTPGRARDNEQFF.

The chain links TRBV3-1 to TRBJ2-2; TCRdb's D call of TRBD2 is untestable without DNA. From germline, CDR1 is LGHDT and CDR2 YNNKEL (reference sequence). The length of the CDR3 is 18 residues. The CDR3 region is CASSPTSFGAQYTGELFF. Full variable domain (remainder filled in from reference TRBV3-1 and TRBJ2-2): DTAVSQTPKYLVTQMGNDKSIKCEQNLGHDTMYWYKQDSKKFLKIMFSYNNKELIINETVPNRFSPKSPDKAHLNLHINSLELGDSAVYFCASSPTSFGAQYTGELFFGEGSRLTVL.

The J gene is TRBJ1-4, the V gene TRBV29-1. CDR3 length equals 12 residues. The V gene's germline CDR1 is SQVTM and CDR2 ANQGSEA. The CDR3 spells CSVQPESQKLFF.

The V gene is TRBV7-2, the J gene TRBJ2-3; checking the TCRdb D call of TRBD2 is not possible without DNA. The CDR3 spans 17 residues. Germline-derived CDR1 and CDR2 are SGHTA and FQGNSA. The chain's CDR3 is CASSLVPAGDYTDTQYF.

The V gene is TRBV7-2, the J gene TRBJ2-1; TCRdb reports TRBD2, a call that lacks DNA to check it against. Per germline, CDR1 SGHTA and CDR2 FQGNSA. The CDR3 sequence is 14 residues long. This CDR3 reads CASSLWEKDNEQFF.

This rearrangement joins TRBV3-1 to TRBJ2-7; TCRdb's D gene call, TRBD2, goes unchecked for lack of DNA. This CDR3 comprises 15 residues. Per germline, CDR1 LGHDT and CDR2 YNNKEL (reference sequence). The CDR3 loop reads CASSPPPGLGYEQYF.

The CDR3 loop is CASSPGTGTDTQYF. The rearrangement uses TRBV7-7 and TRBJ2-3; TCRdb proposes TRBD1, but this gene call is untestable without DNA. This CDR3 has 14 amino acids. CDR1 is SSHAT, CDR2 FNYEAQ, per germline (reference sequence).

The V and J genes are TRBV14 and TRBJ2-1. The CDR3 runs 12 residues. Germline CDR1 reads SGHDN; CDR2 reads FVKESK. The CDR3 loop reads CASSQGFNEQFF.

V is TRBV7-9 and J is TRBJ2-1; checking the TCRdb D call of TRBD1 is not possible without DNA. The germline gives CDR1 SEHNR, CDR2 FQNEAQ (reference sequence). The CDR3 extends over 15 amino acids. This CDR3 reads CASGPSGQVYNEQFF.

This chain uses TRBV15 with TRBJ2-3; without DNA, the TCRdb call of TRBD1 cannot be checked. The germline V gene has CDR1 LNHNV and CDR2 YYDKDF (reference sequence). The CDR3 has 15 amino acids. The chain's CDR3 is CATSRGRDRRDTQYF.

This chain's CDR3 is CASSESGETGELFF. The chain employs TRBV25-1 and TRBJ2-2; TCRdb selects TRBD1, and the lack of DNA leaves this call unchecked. This CDR3 contains 14 residues. Germline V lookup: CDR1 MGHDK, CDR2 SYGVNS.

The chain couples TRBV29-1 to TRBJ2-3; as DNA is missing, the TRBD2 call by TCRdb cannot be tested. Germline CDR1 is SQVTM and CDR2 is ANQGSEA. CDR3 length: 14 residues. The CDR3 sequence is CSVNSGGGLDTQYF.

The chain recombines TRBV27 with TRBJ2-5; TCRdb's D gene call, TRBD1, goes unchecked for lack of DNA. CDR3 size: 14 residues. The germline V gene has CDR1 MNHEY and CDR2 SMNVEV (reference sequence). This CDR3 reads CASSLTGEGETQYF.

The chain is built from TRBV4-1 and TRBJ2-7; the D call of TRBD2 rests on TCRdb alone, since no DNA is present to check it. Looked up from germline, CDR1 is MGHRA and CDR2 is YSYEKL. This CDR3 region has 13 residues. CDR3 amino acids: CASRLTTAGEQYF.

The chain employs TRBV7-9 and TRBJ2-3; TCRdb's D call, TRBD2, is unchecked because there is no DNA. The CDR3 consists of 16 residues. Germline CDR1 and CDR2: SEHNR and FQNEAQ (reference sequence). The CDR3 here is CASSSSGGDSTDTQYF.

J is TRBJ1-1 and V is TRBV15. CDR3 size: 14 residues. Germline-derived CDR1 and CDR2 are LNHNV and YYDKDF (reference sequence). The chain's CDR3 is CATSRAPGRTEAFF.

The V and J genes are TRBV29-1 and TRBJ2-7; TCRdb's D call of TRBD2 is untestable without DNA. This CDR3 region has 15 residues. The germline gives CDR1 SQVTM, CDR2 ANQGSEA. The CDR3 here is CSVESGETASYEQYF.

The rearrangement joins TRBV7-6 to TRBJ2-1; TCRdb proposes TRBD2, but this gene call is untestable without DNA. This CDR3 comprises 15 residues. The germline CDR1 and CDR2 sequences are SGHVS and FNYEAQ. CDR3 residues: CASSLGGMGYNEQFF.

V is TRBV29-1 and J is TRBJ2-3; TCRdb picks TRBD1, but there is no DNA to check that call. Germline loops: CDR1 SQVTM, CDR2 ANQGSEA. This CDR3 comprises 14 residues. The CDR3 reads CSVEDGHNTDTQYF.

J is TRBJ2-1 and V is TRBV30; TCRdb outputs TRBD1, but without DNA this stays unchecked. The CDR3 has 13 residues. The V gene's germline CDR1 is GTSNPN and CDR2 SVGIG (reference sequence). CDR3: CACPRDNYNEQFF.

This chain uses TRBV12-3 or TRBV12-4 with TRBJ1-3. This CDR3 has 16 residues. The CDR3 region is CASSLLGRNSGNTIYF.

The rearrangement uses TRBV10-3 and TRBJ1-1; TCRdb proposes TRBD1, but this gene call is untestable without DNA. The germline V gene encodes CDR1 ENHRY and CDR2 SYGVKD. The CDR3 covers 14 residues. CDR3 sequence reads: CAISERGAGTEAFF.

The J gene is TRBJ2-7, the V gene TRBV4-1; the TCRdb D gene call, TRBD2, has no DNA to confirm it. The CDR3 contains 16 residues. Looked up from germline, CDR1 is MGHRA and CDR2 is YSYEKL. The CDR3 sequence is CASSQQGTSDVLEQYF.

The chain has TRBV6-5 and TRBJ2-1; with no DNA, the TCRdb D assignment of TRBD1 cannot be verified. Germline V gene lookup returns CDR1 MNHEY and CDR2 SVGAGI. This CDR3 has 12 residues. This chain's CDR3 is CASGQGYNEQFF.

V is TRBV29-1 and J is TRBJ2-7; the D call from TCRdb, TRBD1, cannot be confirmed without DNA. CDR1 SQVTM and CDR2 ANQGSEA come from the germline V gene. CDR3 length: 11 amino acids. CDR3 amino acids: CSSGTGDEQYF.

The chain is built from TRBV7-3 and TRBJ1-1; TCRdb's assignment of TRBD1 cannot be checked, as there is no DNA. Germline V lookup: CDR1 SGHTA, CDR2 FQGTGA. The CDR3 covers 17 residues. The CDR3 protein is CASSTDRDRPFGVEAFF. The full variable domain, completed using reference TRBV7-3 and TRBJ1-1, is GAGVSQTPSNKVTEKGKYVELRCDPISGHTALYWYRQSLGQGPEFLIYFQGTGAADDSGLPNDRFFAVRPEGSVSTLKIQRTERGDSAVYLCASSTDRDRPFGVEAFFGQGTRLTVV.